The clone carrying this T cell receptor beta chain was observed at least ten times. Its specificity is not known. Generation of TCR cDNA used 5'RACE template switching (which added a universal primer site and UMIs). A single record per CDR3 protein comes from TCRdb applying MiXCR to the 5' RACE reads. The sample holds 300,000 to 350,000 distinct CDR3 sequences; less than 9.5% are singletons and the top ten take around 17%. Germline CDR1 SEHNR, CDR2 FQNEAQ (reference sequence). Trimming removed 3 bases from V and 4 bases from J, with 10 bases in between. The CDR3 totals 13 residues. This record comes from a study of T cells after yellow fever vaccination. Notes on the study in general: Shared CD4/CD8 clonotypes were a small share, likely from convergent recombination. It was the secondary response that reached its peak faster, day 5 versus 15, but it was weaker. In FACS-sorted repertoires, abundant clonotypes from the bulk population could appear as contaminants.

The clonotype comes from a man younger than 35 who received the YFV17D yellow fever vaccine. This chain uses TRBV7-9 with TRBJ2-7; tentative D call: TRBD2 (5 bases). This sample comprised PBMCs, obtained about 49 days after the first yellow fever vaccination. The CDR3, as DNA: TGTGCCAGCAGCTTCGGAAGCGGTTACGAGCAGTACTTC. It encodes CASSFGSGYEQYF.